What follows are 27 T cell receptor beta chains derived from one specimen sequenced in a study of shared T cell receptors in the human thymus. Some clones are missing from TCRdb's copy, which holds only in-frame ones; the method was immunoSEQ multiplex PCR. Of about 710,000 clones in the sample, about 87% were seen once. These data are also associated with another study on human thymus T cells.

The sample consisted of thymocytes. Every receptor here comes from a boy less than two years old with a congenital heart defect.

This clone was counted once. V usage is TRBV7-9 and J usage is TRBJ1-3; a weak D match, TRBD1 (6 bases). Germline CDR1 is SEHNR and CDR2 is FQNEAQ (reference sequence). The CDR3 length is 15 residues. The V end lost 5 bases, the J end lost 1 base, and 12 bases lay between the germline ends. The CDR3 DNA reads TGTGCCAGCAGCAGCCAGAGGGGGTCTGGAAACACCATATATTTT. It yields the protein CASSSQRGSGNTIYF.

The J gene is TRBJ2-7, the V gene TRBV7-9; D may be TRBD1 (6 bases). In germline, CDR1 is SEHNR, CDR2 FQNEAQ (reference sequence). V was pared by 5 bases and J by 3 bases, with 20 bases between. The CDR3 has 16 residues. CDR3 amino acids: CASSQETGQRNYEQYF. In nucleotides, the CDR3 is TGTGCCAGCAGCCAAGAGACGGGACAAAGGAACTACGAGCAGTACTTC.

The CDR3 bases are TGTGCCAGCAGCGTAAATAGCGGGAGGTCACAAGAGACCCAGTACTTC. Amino acid sequence: CASSVNSGRSQETQYF. The chain has TRBV9 and TRBJ2-5; TRBD2 aligns across 10 bases. The CDR3 runs 16 residues. Per germline, CDR1 SGDLS and CDR2 YYNGEE. Trimming at V came to 1 base and at J to 2 bases, leaving 5 bases not matched to a gene.

CDR3 protein: CASRSRQGYGRSGANVLTF. The CDR3 DNA follows: TGTGCCAGCAGATCTAGACAGGGATATGGTCGCTCTGGGGCCAACGTCCTGACTTTC. This chain links TRBV7-9 with TRBJ2-6; TRBD1 matches 7 bases. V lost 6 bases, J lost 0 bases, and 14 bases stayed unmatched. This CDR3 has 19 residues. Germline assignment: CDR1 SEHNR and CDR2 FQNEAQ (reference sequence).

The chain links TRBV5-8 to TRBJ1-1; TRBD1 matches at 8 bases. Per the germline V gene, CDR1 is SGHTS and CDR2 is YDEGEE. With V trimmed by 4 bases and J by 5 bases, 13 bases remained unmatched. There are 16 residues in the CDR3. CDR3 residues: CASSQEGQGRRTEAFF. The CDR3 DNA is TGTGCCAGCAGCCAGGAAGGACAGGGTAGAAGGACTGAAGCTTTCTTT.

The chain links TRBV5-4 to TRBJ2-1; 12 nucleotides agree with TRBD2. The CDR3 is 15 amino acids. J was trimmed by 9 bases and V by 3 bases; bases with no gene match: 7. The germline gives CDR1 SGHNT, CDR2 YYREEE (reference sequence). The CDR3, as DNA: TGTGCCAGCAGCTACCTAGCGGGAGGGCCTGGTGAGCAGTTCTTC. This encodes CASSYLAGGPGEQFF. The full variable domain, rest sourced from reference TRBV5-4 and TRBJ2-1, is ETGVTQSPTHLIKTRGQQVTLRCSSQSGHNTVSWYQQALGQGPQFIFQYYREEENGRGNFPPRFSGLQFPNYSSELNVNALELDDSALYLCASSYLAGGPGEQFFGPGTRLTVL.

CDR3 sequence: CASKQGNYGYTF. CDR3 in DNA: TGTGCTAGTAAACAGGGGAACTATGGCTACACCTTC. The chain links TRBV12-5 to TRBJ1-2; 7 positions match TRBD1. J lost 2 bases, V lost 8 bases, and 2 bases had no gene match. CDR1 LGHNT and CDR2 FRNRAP come from the germline V gene. This CDR3 has 12 residues.

This chain joins TRBV9 and TRBJ2-5; 8 nucleotides agree with TRBD1. The CDR3 totals 17 residues. Germline CDR1 SGDLS, CDR2 YYNGEE. V was pared by 4 bases and J by 3 bases, with 14 bases of the junction left unmatched. This chain's CDR3 is CASSFGPRTGRKETQYF. CDR3 bases: TGTGCCAGCAGCTTCGGTCCGAGGACAGGGAGGAAAGAGACCCAGTACTTC.

The chain recombines TRBV28 with TRBJ1-1; TRBD1 might be the D (5 bases). The CDR3 covers 15 residues. The germline V gene has CDR1 MDHEN and CDR2 SYDVKM. Deletions cut 4 bases from V and 1 base from J, with 13 bases between. CDR3 sequence (DNA): TGTGCCAGCAGTTCCGGAAAACAGGAGAACACTGAAGCTTTCTTT. The encoded protein is CASSSGKQENTEAFF.

This clone was found once. This chain uses TRBV14 with TRBJ2-7, with TRBD2 as a possible D gene (6 bases). The germline V gene has CDR1 SGHDN and CDR2 FVKESK. Between the trimmed V and J ends, which lost 2 bases and 4 bases, there was a span of 18 bases. There are 16 residues in the CDR3. CDR3 DNA sequence: TGTGCCAGCAGCCAATCCCCGGGAGAAAGCTGTTACGAGCAGTACTTC. Encoded protein: CASSQSPGESCYEQYF.

V is TRBV6-6 and J is TRBJ2-3, with no clear D. Germline V gene data show CDR1 as MNHNY and CDR2 as SVGAGI (reference sequence). Trimming shortened V by 9 bases and J by 0 bases, and 16 bases separated the two germline ends. The CDR3 sequence is 15 residues long. In DNA form, the CDR3 reads TGTGCCAGTCAATTACGTGAGAGGAGCACAGATACGCAGTATTTT. It encodes CASQLRERSTDTQYF.

Points on this clone: This same CDR3 is encoded by further DNA sequences in the sample. The CDR3 region is CASSVEREDYEQYF. The CDR3 DNA reads TGTGCCAGCAGCGTAGAGCGGGAAGACTACGAGCAGTACTTC. The chain recombines TRBV9 with TRBJ2-7, with 7 bases matching TRBD2. This CDR3 contains 14 residues. The V segment lost 0 bases and the J segment 3 bases; nucleotides outside the gene matches: 3. CDR1 and CDR2 (germline): SGDLS, YYNGEE.

The chain has TRBV4-1 and TRBJ2-2; 7 nucleotides match TRBD2. V lost 0 bases to trimming and J lost 6 bases; unmatched junction nucleotides: 7. The CDR3 extends over 16 amino acids. Germline lookup yields CDR1 MGHRA and CDR2 YSYEKL. CDR3 sequence: CASSQEWTSVSGELFF. The CDR3 nucleotides read TGCGCCAGCAGCCAAGAATGGACTAGTGTCTCCGGGGAGCTGTTTTTT.

The gene calls are TRBV5-1 and TRBJ2-5; tentatively, D is TRBD1 (6 bases). The DNA matches TRBJ2-7 better at its end, which makes the J call doubtful. CDR3 length: 14 residues. Per the germline V gene, CDR1 is SGHRS and CDR2 is YFSETQ. CDR3 region: CASSLRTDPYEQYF. CDR3 in DNA: TGCGCCAGCAGTCTACGGACAGATCCCTACGAGCAGTACTTC.

The chain combines TRBV5-5 with TRBJ2-7; perhaps TRBD1 as D (6 bases). The ends were cut back, 4 bases at V and 7 bases at J, with 15 bases in the middle. The V gene's germline CDR1 is SGHKS and CDR2 YYEKEE (reference sequence). The CDR3 has 13 residues. This CDR3 is CASSPNRAEEQYF. Written as DNA, the CDR3 is TGTGCCAGCAGCCCAAACAGGGCTGAAGAGCAGTACTTC.

The V gene is TRBV6-1, the J gene TRBJ2-1, with D unresolved. The CDR3 covers 12 residues. Trimming took off 5 bases at V and 4 bases at J, with 6 bases between the two ends. Germline V gives CDR1 MNHNS, CDR2 SASEGT. Written as DNA, the CDR3 is TGTGCCAGCAGTCTCTCTTACAATGAGCAGTTCTTC. This codes for CASSLSYNEQFF.

V gene TRBV15 combines with J gene TRBJ2-7; 8 positions match TRBD2. The CDR3 is 17 amino acids. Germline-derived CDR1 and CDR2 are LNHNV and YYDKDF (reference sequence). V lost 0 bases, J lost 1 base, and 8 bases stayed unmatched. DNA for the CDR3: TGTGCCACCAGCAGAGACCCCGGATTAGCGGGGTCCTACGAGCAGTACTTC. Translating gives CATSRDPGLAGSYEQYF.

This chain links TRBV28 with TRBJ2-7; the match to TRBD1 covers 7 bases. Trimming cost V 4 bases and J 0 bases; bases outside gene matches: 6. The CDR3 loop spans 15 amino acids. The germline CDR1 and CDR2 sequences are MDHEN and SYDVKM. CDR3 loop: CASSWTWDSSYEQYF. The CDR3 DNA follows: TGTGCCAGCAGTTGGACATGGGACAGCTCCTACGAGCAGTACTTC.

This sequence joins TRBV6-1 and TRBJ1-4; 9 bases align to TRBD1. The length of the CDR3 is 11 residues. Germline V gene sequence: CDR1 MNHNS, CDR2 SASEGT. The V segment lost 9 bases and the J segment 8 bases; nucleotides outside the gene matches: 1. In nucleotides, the CDR3 is TGTGCCAGTACAGGGGGCGAAAAACTGTTTTTT. Its protein is CASTGGEKLFF.

This clone turned up a few times. The J gene is TRBJ1-1, the V gene TRBV14, with 7 positions matching TRBD1. The CDR3 runs to 15 residues. V lost 3 bases, J lost 1 base, and 5 bases stayed unmatched. From germline, CDR1 is SGHDN and CDR2 FVKESK. The CDR3 protein is CASSHQGQTNTEAFF. CDR3 bases: TGTGCCAGCAGCCACCAGGGACAGACGAACACTGAAGCTTTCTTT.

The chain's CDR3 is CAWSKPDREDTEAFF. The CDR3 DNA follows: TGTGCCTGGAGTAAACCAGACAGGGAGGACACTGAAGCTTTCTTT. The V and J genes are TRBV30 and TRBJ1-1, with 7 bases identical to TRBD1. The germline CDR1 and CDR2 sequences are GTSNPN and SVGIG (reference sequence). This CDR3 has 15 residues. Trimming removed 2 bases from V and 3 bases from J; junction bases left unmatched: 9.

This clone has more than one count but fewer than ten. The chain couples TRBV28 to TRBJ1-5; D is unclear. The germline V gene has CDR1 MDHEN and CDR2 SYDVKM. The CDR3 contains 12 residues. V was shortened by 5 bases and J by 7 bases, with 9 bases between the two germline ends. The CDR3 region is CASSVREQPQHF. Here the CDR3 DNA reads TGTGCCAGCAGTGTTAGAGAGCAGCCCCAGCATTTT.

The chain joins TRBV5-5 to TRBJ2-7; tentatively, D is TRBD1 (5 bases). The V end was cut by 1 base, the J end by 0 bases, with 11 bases between. The CDR3 has 15 residues. CDR1 and CDR2 from the germline V gene are SGHKS and YYEKEE (reference sequence). The CDR3 region has the DNA TGTGCCAGCAGCTTGTCCTCGACAGCCTCCTACGAGCAGTACTTC. Translation: CASSLSSTASYEQYF.

The rearrangement links TRBV4-3 to TRBJ1-1; 9 bases map to TRBD1. This CDR3 contains 18 residues. Trimming took 0 bases from V and 6 from J; bases not matched to a gene: 14. The germline V gene has CDR1 LGHNA and CDR2 YSLEER. The CDR3 nucleotides are TGCGCCAGCAGCCAAGACCCTCAATTGCGGGACAGGGATGCTGAAGCTTTCTTT. Its protein is CASSQDPQLRDRDAEAFF.

The chain uses TRBV13 and TRBJ2-7; the match to TRBD1 covers 7 bases. The CDR3 is 15 amino acids. CDR1 and CDR2 from the germline V gene are PRHDT and FYEKMQ (reference sequence). J was trimmed by 5 bases and V by 2 bases; bases with no gene match: 9. The CDR3 sequence is CASSLNLDRANEQYF. The CDR3 DNA is TGTGCCAGCAGCTTAAACCTCGACAGGGCGAACGAGCAGTACTTC.

The gene calls are TRBV2 and TRBJ1-5; the match to TRBD1 covers 8 bases. The length of the CDR3 is 16 residues. Germline V gives CDR1 SNHLY, CDR2 FYNNEI. Trimming took 6 bases from V and 0 from J; bases not matched to a gene: 7. The CDR3 is CASRGTGLGSNQPQHF. CDR3 sequence (DNA): TGTGCCAGCAGGGGGACAGGTTTGGGTAGCAATCAGCCCCAGCATTTT.

The CDR3 nucleotides are TGTGCCAGCAGTTTATTACAGGGTCCCGGTGAGCAGTTCTTC. This encodes CASSLLQGPGEQFF. This chain uses TRBV27 with TRBJ2-1, with D perhaps matching TRBD1 (6 bases). The CDR3 is 14 residues long. From germline, CDR1 is MNHEY and CDR2 SMNVEV (reference sequence). The V end was cut by 1 base, the J end by 9 bases, with 13 bases between.